This TCR beta chain comes out of a study of blood T cell repertoires in COVID-19. Study members were between about 18 and 95 years old and lived in around 24 US regions. The study counted Cohort 3 donors as recovered given two negative PCRs, clearance, or symptom resolution. Method: immunoSEQ multiplex PCR; TCRdb's copy keeps in-frame clones and lacks some. The table lists roughly 380,000 clones, around 87% of them singletons. Germline V gives CDR1 SGHDN, CDR2 FVKESK. With V trimmed by 1 base and J by 1 base, 7 bases remained unmatched. This CDR3 comprises 18 residues. Sequenced material: PBMCs or T cells enriched from blood (not recorded which). The sequence was collected from a man aged 30 to 45 who had recovered from COVID-19. This sequence joins TRBV14 and TRBJ1-4, with TRBD1 matching over 9 bases. The CDR3 coding sequence is TGTGCCAGCAGCCAAGGGGACAGGGCAGTAGGAACTAATGAAAAACTGTTTTTT. Amino acid sequence: CASSQGDRAVGTNEKLFF.